The 12 T cell receptor beta chains below all came from one sample that was sequenced in a study of shared clonotypes between healthy human individuals. Produced via immunoSEQ multiplex PCR; TCRdb's table is partial and in-frame only. The repertoire has some 980,000 clones, 76% of them found once; the top ten carry around 1.5%. Sequenced input: memory CD4+ T cells sorted from blood. Subset denoted: CD45RA-negative fraction. These receptors all stem from a man between 18 and 29 years old in good health.

V gene TRBV6-5 combines with J gene TRBJ2-5; D possibly corresponds to TRBD1 (6 bases). V gave up 6 bases and J gave up 5 bases, with 16 bases separating them. The CDR3 spans 14 residues. Germline V gene sequence: CDR1 MNHEY, CDR2 SVGAGI. CDR3 coding DNA: TGTGCCAGCAGGACGACAGGAGGCAGGGAGACCCAGTACTTC. It codes for CASRTTGGRETQYF.

The V and J genes are TRBV5-1 and TRBJ2-6; D is ambiguous. CDR3 length: 15 amino acids. The V gene's germline CDR1 is SGHRS and CDR2 YFSETQ. V was shortened by 2 bases and J by 2 bases, with 8 bases between the two germline ends. The CDR3 spells CASSFGSAGANVLTF. The CDR3 DNA reads TGCGCCAGCAGCTTCGGGTCCGCTGGGGCCAACGTCCTGACTTTC.

Regarding this clone: Distinct nucleotide sequences in the sample also encode this CDR3. The J gene is TRBJ2-7, the V gene TRBV18; a weak D match, TRBD2 (6 bases). The CDR3 consists of 13 residues. The germline V gene has CDR1 KGHSH and CDR2 LQKENI. The V end was cut by 6 bases, the J end by 0 bases, with 9 bases between. CDR3 loop: CASSPGLSYEQYF. DNA for the CDR3: TGTGCCAGCTCCCCGGGACTCTCCTACGAGCAGTACTTC.

CDR3: CASTGTGGGALDTQYF. CDR3 bases: TGTGCCAGCACCGGTACGGGCGGGGGGGCCTTAGATACGCAGTATTTT. The chain has TRBV28 and TRBJ2-3, with 9 nucleotides matching TRBD2. The CDR3 consists of 16 residues. V lost 7 bases to trimming and J lost 5 bases; unmatched junction nucleotides: 13. The germline V gene has CDR1 MDHEN and CDR2 SYDVKM.

The CDR3 DNA reads as TGCGCCAGCAGCCCGAGGGCGGTGGCGGGGGACTACGAGCAGTACTTC. Translating it yields CASSPRAVAGDYEQYF. The V gene is TRBV5-1, the J gene TRBJ2-7, with 7 bases identical to TRBD2. V was pared by 4 bases and J by 3 bases, with 13 bases of the junction left unmatched. The CDR3 contains 16 residues. Germline CDR1 reads SGHRS; CDR2 reads YFSETQ.

Comment on this clone: Other DNA sequences in this specimen translate into the identical CDR3. The V and J genes are TRBV10-3 and TRBJ1-1; perhaps TRBD1 as D (5 bases). Trimming took off 4 bases at V and 1 base at J, with 7 bases between the two ends. Germline-derived CDR1 and CDR2 are ENHRY and SYGVKD. The CDR3 spans 13 residues. CDR3 region: CAISVGGNTEAFF. Here the CDR3 DNA reads TGTGCCATCAGTGTGGGGGGGAACACTGAAGCTTTCTTT.

The chain couples TRBV6-5 to TRBJ2-3; D unclear. This CDR3 is built from 15 residues. Germline CDR1 MNHEY, CDR2 SVGAGI. V lost 2 bases, J lost 0 bases, and 9 bases lay in between. The CDR3 loop is CASSYGEGSTDTQYF. In DNA form, the CDR3 reads TGTGCCAGCAGTTACGGGGAAGGGAGCACAGATACGCAGTATTTT.

The chain links TRBV6-6 to TRBJ2-5; D uncertain. The J call may be wrong; the DNA end is better matched by TRBJ2-7. The CDR3 is 13 amino acids. Germline V gene data show CDR1 as MNHNY and CDR2 as SVGAGI (reference sequence). DNA for the CDR3: TGTGCCAGCAGTTACTCGTATTCCTACGAGCAGTACTTC. Translating gives CASSYSYSYEQYF.

CDR3 in DNA: TGTGCCAGCAGCCAAGATCAACCGCGCTCCTACGAGCAGTACTTC. Protein product: CASSQDQPRSYEQYF. The rearrangement uses TRBV14 and TRBJ2-7; D is undetermined. Per the germline V gene, CDR1 is SGHDN and CDR2 is FVKESK. The length of the CDR3 is 15 residues. V lost 0 bases, J lost 0 bases, and 9 bases lay in between.

CDR3 sequence: CASSPRRGQGAETQYF. The CDR3 DNA reads TGCGCCAGCAGCCCCCGCCGGGGACAGGGCGCTGAGACCCAGTACTTC. The chain is built from TRBV4-1 and TRBJ2-5; 9 nucleotides line up with TRBD1. The CDR3 covers 16 residues. V lost 4 bases to trimming and J lost 5 bases; unmatched junction nucleotides: 11. Germline CDR1 is MGHRA and CDR2 is YSYEKL.

This sequence joins TRBV6-1 and TRBJ1-1; D unresolved. The CDR3 contains 13 residues. Germline CDR1 reads MNHNS; CDR2 reads SASEGT. The germline V and J ends were trimmed by 0 bases and 10 bases, with 12 bases remaining between them. CDR3 residues: CASSEASGIIAFF. The CDR3, as DNA: TGTGCCAGCAGTGAAGCCTCAGGTATAATAGCTTTCTTT.

V usage is TRBV7-2 and J usage is TRBJ2-7; 9 bases line up with TRBD2. In germline, CDR1 is SGHTA, CDR2 FQGNSA. With V trimmed by 4 bases and J by 3 bases, 16 bases remained unmatched. The CDR3 consists of 18 residues. CDR3 coding DNA: TGTGCCAGCAGCTCCCGACGGGGAAGTAGCGGGAGTTACTACGAGCAGTACTTC. Protein sequence: CASSSRRGSSGSYYEQYF.